Presented here are 10 T cell receptor beta chains from one specimen sequenced in a study of T cell responses to AZD1222 COVID-19 vaccine. Method: immunoSEQ multiplex PCR; TCRdb's copy keeps in-frame clones and lacks some. The sample yields 72,000 or so clones, approximately 81% seen once. The specimen was peripheral blood, collected on day 0 of AZD1222 vaccination. The receptors stem from an adult in good health.

The chain employs TRBV2 and TRBJ2-7; D remains unclear. The CDR3 is 14 residues long. Trimming shortened V by 3 bases and J by 6 bases, and 15 bases separated the two germline ends. The V gene's germline CDR1 is SNHLY and CDR2 FYNNEI. DNA for the CDR3: TGTGCCAGCAGTGATTTGGTGGGATCTAGCGAGCAGTACTTC. Protein sequence: CASSDLVGSSEQYF.

This sequence joins TRBV2 and TRBJ1-3; the D is unclear. CDR3 size: 13 residues. Trimming pared 8 bases from V and 0 bases from J, leaving 8 bases between. The V gene's germline CDR1 is SNHLY and CDR2 FYNNEI. The CDR3 DNA follows: TGTGCCAGCGAGAAGGTCTCTGGAAACACCATATATTTT. Protein product: CASEKVSGNTIYF.

The V call is TRBV15, the J call TRBJ2-3; D is unresolved. This CDR3 comprises 16 residues. V dropped 4 bases and J dropped 2 bases, with 16 bases sitting between them. The V gene's germline CDR1 is LNHNV and CDR2 YYDKDF (reference sequence). The DNA of the CDR3 is TGTGCCACCAGCAAGGAAAGGGCACTTTTCACAGATACGCAGTATTTT. Translating it yields CATSKERALFTDTQYF.

This CDR3 reads CATSDGDSSYGYTF. CDR3 sequence (DNA): TGTGCCACCAGTGACGGGGACAGTTCCTATGGCTACACCTTC. The rearrangement uses TRBV24-1 and TRBJ1-2, with 7 positions matching TRBD1. The germline gives CDR1 KGHDR, CDR2 SFDVKD. This CDR3 is 14 amino acids long. After removal of 4 bases from V and 4 bases from J, the junction contained 5 bases not matched to a gene.

The chain uses TRBV6-1 and TRBJ1-2, with TRBD1 identical over 7 bases. The CDR3 covers 14 residues. CDR1 MNHNS and CDR2 SASEGT come from the germline V gene. With V trimmed by 1 base and J by 8 bases, 7 bases remained unmatched. CDR3 region: CASSEEGQSWGYTF. The CDR3 nucleotides are TGTGCCAGCAGTGAAGAGGGACAGTCGTGGGGCTACACCTTC.

The chain couples TRBV6-1 to TRBJ1-3, with D possibly being TRBD1 (5 bases). Per the germline V gene, CDR1 is MNHNS and CDR2 is SASEGT. V was pared by 2 bases and J by 0 bases, with 11 bases between. The CDR3 consists of 16 residues. The CDR3 region is CASSERERGSGNTIYF. CDR3 nucleotide sequence: TGTGCCAGCAGTGAAAGGGAAAGGGGCTCTGGAAACACCATATATTTT.

The V and J genes are TRBV6-5 and TRBJ1-5, with 7 bases aligning to TRBD1. Germline trimming cut 6 bases from V and 3 bases from J; bases unmatched to any gene: 8. Germline CDR1 reads MNHEY; CDR2 reads SVGAGI. The CDR3 sequence is 15 residues long. CDR3 residues: CASRVGQLYNQPQHF. DNA of the CDR3: TGTGCCAGCAGAGTGGGACAGCTTTACAATCAGCCCCAGCATTTT.

This rearrangement joins TRBV11-3 to TRBJ1-1; tentatively, D is TRBD1 (5 bases). The CDR3 totals 14 residues. From germline, CDR1 is SGHNT and CDR2 YENEEA. V dropped 0 bases and J dropped 10 bases, with 15 bases sitting between them. This CDR3 reads CASSLEIGAGRAFF. The CDR3 DNA sequence: TGTGCCAGCAGCTTAGAAATCGGGGCAGGGAGAGCTTTCTTT.

This clone was recorded once. The chain has TRBV5-4 and TRBJ2-5, with TRBD1 matching over 7 bases. Germline CDR1 and CDR2: SGHNT and YYREEE (reference sequence). With 4 bases clipped from V and 4 bases from J, the junction kept 4 bases outside the gene matches. This CDR3 comprises 13 residues. The CDR3 spells CASSHRQGETQYF. The CDR3 DNA sequence: TGTGCCAGCAGCCACCGACAGGGAGAGACCCAGTACTTC.

The chain combines TRBV7-2 with TRBJ1-3; D is possibly TRBD1 (5 bases). V lost 2 bases and J lost 4, with 18 bases in between. Germline V gives CDR1 SGHTA, CDR2 FQGNSA. This CDR3 spans 17 amino acids. The CDR3 is CASSLISSGTGGNTIYF. For the CDR3, the DNA is TGTGCCAGCAGCTTAATATCGTCTGGGACGGGAGGAAACACCATATATTTT.